Listed below are T cell receptor beta chains from one sample, sequenced in a study of T cell repertoires in cytomegalovirus infection. Via MiXCR, TCRdb re-called the reads, giving one row per CDR3 protein. The sample consists of around 180,000 distinct CDR3 sequences, approximately 28% of them appearing once. The source material was PBMCs. All receptors come from a human donor in good health (CMV status not recorded). Some clones in this sample may be carry-over from other donors' samples. CDR3s include the opening cysteine and the closing phenylalanine or tryptophan. The D gene is left open where the match is weak. Expanded clones are given a class, and other clones once, few, many or no size at all.

clone_size,d_call,v_call,cdr3_length,j_call,cdr3_aa,cdr3_nt
-,-,TRBV5-8,16,TRBJ2-3,CASSMWGRQSPDTQYF,TGTGCCAGCAGCATGTGGGGACGGCAATCGCCAGATACGCAGTATTTT
many,TRBD1,TRBV7-2,14,TRBJ2-5,CASSRTGDQETQYF,TGTGCCAGCAGCCGGACAGGGGACCAAGAGACCCAGTACTTC
many,-,TRBV7-2,15,TRBJ2-2,CASSVGRTGAGELFF,TGTGCCAGCAGCGTTGGTCGGACGGGGGCCGGGGAGCTGTTTTTT
once,-,TRBV9,14,TRBJ1-1,CASSVGVGGTEAFF,TGTGCCAGCAGCGTAGGAGTGGGAGGCACTGAAGCTTTCTTT
-,-,TRBV5-4,11,TRBJ2-7,CASSLASEQYF,TGTGCCAGCAGCTTGGCGAGCGAGCAGTACTTC
-,-,TRBV5-1,14,TRBJ1-6,CASSKDPYNSPLHF,TGCGCCAGCAGCAAGGATCCCTATAATTCACCCCTCCACTTT
-,-,TRBV19,14,TRBJ1-1,CASSIGQTNTEAFF,TGTGCCAGTAGTATAGGACAGACTAACACTGAAGCTTTCTTT
few,TRBD2,TRBV7-2,16,TRBJ2-3,CASSATSGGPTDTQYF,TGTGCCAGCAGCGCAACTAGCGGGGGGCCAACAGATACGCAGTATTTT
few,-,TRBV6-5,14,TRBJ1-2,CASSYSGASYGYTF,TGTGCCAGCAGTTACTCGGGGGCGAGCTATGGCTACACCTTC
few,-,TRBV11-2,12,TRBJ1-1,CASSSEISEAFF,TGTGCCAGCAGCTCTGAGATTAGTGAAGCTTTCTTT
-,TRBD1,TRBV29-1,14,TRBJ2-7,CSVADRVGSYEQYF,TGCAGCGTTGCCGACAGGGTAGGCTCCTACGAGCAGTACTTC
-,-,TRBV6-8,16,TRBJ2-1,CASSYSGLRAENEQFF,TGTGCCAGCAGTTACTCGGGACTCCGGGCGGAGAATGAGCAGTTCTTC
many,-,TRBV7-3,13,TRBJ1-1,CASSSIPDTEAFF,TGTGCCAGCAGCTCCATCCCGGACACTGAAGCTTTCTTT
-,TRBD1,TRBV7-2,15,TRBJ1-2,CASSLMTGANYGYTF,TGTGCCAGCAGCTTAATGACAGGGGCTAACTATGGCTACACCTTC
-,-,TRBV19,13,TRBJ2-1,CASSIRGENEQFF,TGTGCCAGTAGTATCAGAGGGGAGAATGAGCAGTTCTTC
few,-,TRBV20-1,13,TRBJ1-5,CSATLGSRQPQHF,TGCAGTGCTACCCTGGGGAGTCGGCAGCCCCAGCATTTT